This is a list of T cell receptor beta chains from one sample in a study of OX40 agonist ivuxolimab in advanced cancers. Assay used: immunoSEQ multiplex PCR; TCRdb lists only in-frame clones, some missing. The data show 65,000 to 75,000 clones, about 88% seen once. The sequencing used CD4+ or CD8+ T cells sorted from blood, collected in a trial of the OX40 agonist ivuxolimab. The source is an adult with an advanced solid tumor such as melanoma, head and neck, liver or kidney cancer. The CDR3 runs from the conserved cysteine through the conserved F or W. The order of the fields is D gene, J gene, clone size, V gene, CDR3 protein, CDR3 DNA. A D gene is named only where the DNA matches it firmly. Clone size, where shown, is once, few, many, or a class for clones that have expanded.

-,TRBJ2-7,-,TRBV21-1,CASSKSHRAGAEQYF,TGTGCCAGCAGCAAATCTCACAGGGCTGGCGCCGAGCAGTACTTT
-,TRBJ1-1,once,TRBV28,CASSWGGQFTEAFF,TGTGCCAGCAGTTGGGGTGGGCAGTTCACTGAAGCTTTCTTT
TRBD1,TRBJ2-5,-,TRBV7-3,CASSPTGEETQYF,TGTGCCAGCAGCCCGACAGGGGAGGAGACCCAGTACTTC
-,TRBJ1-2,-,TRBV19,CASGPPLNYGYTF,TGTGCCAGTGGGCCGCCCCTTAACTATGGCTACACCTTC
-,TRBJ1-2,-,TRBV7-2,CASSLRQASYGYTF,TGTGCCAGCAGCTTAAGACAGGCGTCCTATGGCTACACCTTC
-,TRBJ2-1,-,TRBV6-1,CASSRNRVGEQFF,TGTGCCAGCAGTAGAAACAGGGTTGGTGAGCAGTTCTTC
-,TRBJ2-7,-,TRBV30,CAWKARSGTPYEQYF,TGTGCCTGGAAAGCGCGCTCCGGGACACCCTATGAGCAGTACTTC
-,TRBJ1-4,-,TRBV6-5,CASSSSNEKLFF,TGTGCCAGCAGTTCATCAAATGAAAAACTGTTTTTT
TRBD1,TRBJ1-5,few,TRBV19,CASSILDRDQPQHF,TGTGCCAGTAGTATCCTCGACAGGGACCAGCCCCAGCATTTT
TRBD1,TRBJ2-7,few,TRBV4-1,CASSQAGQSEQYF,TGCGCCAGCAGCCAAGCGGGACAGTCCGAGCAGTACTTC
-,TRBJ2-7,-,TRBV5-1,CASNMDPSDEQYF,TGCGCCAGCAATATGGACCCCTCCGACGAGCAGTACTTC
TRBD2,TRBJ2-3,few,TRBV4-3,CASSQAILGLAGGPDTQYF,TGCGCCAGCAGCCAAGCCATCCTGGGGCTAGCGGGAGGGCCGGATACGCAGTATTTT
-,TRBJ2-2,-,TRBV6-6,CASSLPGLSTGELFF,TGTGCCAGCAGTCTACCGGGACTTAGCACCGGGGAGCTGTTTTTT
-,TRBJ2-7,-,TRBV7-9,CASINPGSSYEQYF,TGTGCCAGCATAAACCCCGGGAGCTCCTACGAGCAGTACTTC
-,TRBJ1-1,few,TRBV19,CASSASVGGTEAFF,TGTGCCAGTAGTGCATCGGTGGGGGGCACTGAAGCTTTCTTT
-,TRBJ2-2,-,TRBV18,CASADGVNTGELFF,TGTGCCAGTGCTGACGGGGTGAACACCGGGGAGCTGTTTTTT
TRBD2,TRBJ2-1,-,TRBV19,CASSVWGAGNYNEQFF,TGTGCCAGTAGTGTTTGGGGAGCGGGGAACTACAATGAGCAGTTCTTC
-,TRBJ2-3,-,TRBV7-9,CASRVGLGTDTQYF,TGTGCCAGCAGGGTTGGGTTGGGCACAGATACGCAGTATTTT
-,TRBJ1-1,-,TRBV27,CASSLSGRWDTEAFF,TGTGCCAGCAGTTTATCAGGAAGGTGGGACACTGAAGCTTTCTTT
TRBD1,TRBJ1-2,-,TRBV27,CASRGSTGGGYTF,TGTGCCAGCAGAGGCTCTACAGGGGGGGGCTACACCTTC
TRBD1,TRBJ2-7,-,TRBV5-6,CASSLAGTGISYEQYF,TGTGCCAGCAGCTTGGCCGGGACAGGCATCTCCTACGAGCAGTACTTC
-,TRBJ2-5,-,TRBV28,CASRTLLWETQYF,TGTGCCAGCAGAACCCTCCTTTGGGAGACCCAGTACTTC
-,TRBJ2-7,-,TRBV5-1,CASSERGMSSYEQYF,TGCGCCAGCAGCGAACGGGGAATGAGCTCCTACGAGCAGTACTTC
-,TRBJ1-1,once,TRBV5-3,CARSLGQRMNTEAFF,TGTGCCAGAAGCTTGGGACAACGTATGAACACTGAAGCTTTCTTT
-,TRBJ1-1,-,TRBV6-1,CASREPRGGTEAFF,TGTGCCAGCCGGGAACCCCGAGGTGGCACTGAAGCTTTCTTT
TRBD2,TRBJ2-7,-,TRBV6-5,CASSQAREAGEQYF,TGTGCCAGCAGTCAGGCGCGGGAGGCAGGCGAGCAGTACTTC
-,TRBJ1-2,-,TRBV11-1,CASSPGGWRELYGYTF,TGTGCCAGCAGCCCGGGTGGATGGCGTGAGCTCTATGGCTACACCTTC
-,TRBJ2-3,-,TRBV5-6,CASSQPGIRFRSTDTQYF,TGTGCCAGCAGCCAGCCCGGGATAAGATTCCGAAGCACAGATACGCAGTATTTT
-,TRBJ1-5,-,TRBV11-2,CASSPGHNQPQHF,TGTGCCAGCAGCCCGGGACACAATCAGCCCCAGCATTTT
TRBD2,TRBJ2-1,-,TRBV19,CASSVGTSSYNEQFF,TGTGCCAGTAGTGTGGGGACTAGCAGCTACAATGAGCAGTTCTTC
TRBD1,TRBJ2-6,-,TRBV5-4,CASSLGQGPSGANVLTF,TGTGCCAGCAGCTTGGGACAGGGCCCCTCTGGGGCCAACGTCCTGACTTTC
TRBD2,TRBJ2-3,once,TRBV28,CASSSRLAGRDTQYF,TGTGCCAGCAGTTCGAGACTAGCGGGGAGAGATACGCAGTATTTT
TRBD1,TRBJ2-7,-,TRBV9,CASSAPGQSSYEQYF,TGTGCCAGCAGCGCCCCGGGACAGAGCTCCTACGAGCAGTACTTC
-,TRBJ2-7,-,TRBV5-4,CASSLATGDLYEQYF,TGTGCCAGCAGCTTGGCCACCGGGGATCTATACGAGCAGTACTTC
TRBD1,TRBJ2-7,few,TRBV28,CASTDRGYEQYF,TGTGCCAGCACCGACAGGGGGTACGAGCAGTACTTC
-,TRBJ1-5,-,TRBV5-5,CASSLGAGYGNQPQHF,TGTGCCAGCAGCTTGGGGGCGGGTTACGGCAATCAGCCCCAGCATTTT